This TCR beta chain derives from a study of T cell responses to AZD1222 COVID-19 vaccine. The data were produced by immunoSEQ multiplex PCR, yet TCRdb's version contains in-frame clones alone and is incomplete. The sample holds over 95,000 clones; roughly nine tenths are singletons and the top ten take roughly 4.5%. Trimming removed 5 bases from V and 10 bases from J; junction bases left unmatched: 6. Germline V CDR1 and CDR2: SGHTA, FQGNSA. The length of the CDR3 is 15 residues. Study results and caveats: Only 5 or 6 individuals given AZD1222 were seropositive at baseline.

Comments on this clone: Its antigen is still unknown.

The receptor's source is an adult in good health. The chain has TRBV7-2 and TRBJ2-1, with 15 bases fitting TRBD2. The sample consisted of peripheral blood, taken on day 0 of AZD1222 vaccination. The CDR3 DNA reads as TGTGCCAGCAGCCAGGGACTAGCGGGGGGCAGGGAGCAGTTCTTC. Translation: CASSQGLAGGREQFF.